These 5 T cell receptor beta chains share one sample of origin, sequenced in a study of shared clonotypes between healthy human individuals. The table came from immunoSEQ multiplex PCR; TCRdb's copy has only in-frame clones and leaves some out. The data show more than 550,000 clones, 80% to 95% seen once. Sequencing was carried out using memory CD8+ T cells from PBMCs. Subset described: CD45RO+ cells pooled with CCR7-negative TemRA cells. Receptors were obtained from a man aged 18-30 years in good health. Some clones in this sample may be carry-over from other donors' samples.

J is TRBJ2-3 and V is TRBV5-1, with a weak D call TRBD1 (7 bases). The CDR3 loop spans 15 amino acids. Per the germline V gene, CDR1 is SGHRS and CDR2 is YFSETQ. V was cut by 3 bases and J by 3 bases, with 14 bases left in between. This CDR3 is CASSSPGGPTDTQYF. In DNA, the CDR3 is TGCGCCAGCAGCTCCCCAGGGGGGCCAACAGATACGCAGTATTTT.

The chain recombines TRBV14 with TRBJ2-7; TRBD2 is a possible D gene (6 bases). This CDR3 contains 18 residues. The ends were cut back, 0 bases at V and 2 bases at J, with 20 bases in the middle. Germline CDR1 is SGHDN and CDR2 is FVKESK. The CDR3 sequence is CASSQDRREPRSTYEQYF. CDR3 sequence (DNA): TGTGCCAGCAGCCAAGATAGGAGGGAGCCCCGCTCCACCTACGAGCAGTACTTC.

The chain uses TRBV9 and TRBJ2-7; no definite D call. CDR3 size: 12 residues. Deletions cut 3 bases from V and 4 bases from J, with 8 bases between. Germline CDR1 reads SGDLS; CDR2 reads YYNGEE. Here the CDR3 reads CASSGLGYEQYF. Here the CDR3 DNA reads TGTGCCAGCAGCGGACTTGGATACGAGCAGTACTTC.

This chain connects TRBV7-9 to TRBJ2-5, with a tentative D call TRBD2 (7 bases). The CDR3 sequence is 17 residues long. Germline CDR1 reads SEHNR; CDR2 reads FQNEAQ (reference sequence). Trimming removed 5 bases from V and 6 bases from J, with 25 bases in between. The CDR3 loop is CASSPGRIGRGRQTQYF. The CDR3 DNA reads as TGTGCCAGCAGCCCCGGGAGGATAGGGAGGGGGAGACAGACCCAGTACTTC.

The V call is TRBV7-9, the J call TRBJ1-3, with no clear D. Trimming shortened V by 5 bases and J by 2 bases, and 13 bases separated the two germline ends. The CDR3 has 15 amino acids. Germline-derived CDR1 and CDR2 are SEHNR and FQNEAQ (reference sequence). Here the CDR3 reads CASSPIGVAGNTIYF. CDR3 coding DNA: TGTGCCAGCAGCCCGATTGGGGTCGCTGGAAACACCATATATTTT.